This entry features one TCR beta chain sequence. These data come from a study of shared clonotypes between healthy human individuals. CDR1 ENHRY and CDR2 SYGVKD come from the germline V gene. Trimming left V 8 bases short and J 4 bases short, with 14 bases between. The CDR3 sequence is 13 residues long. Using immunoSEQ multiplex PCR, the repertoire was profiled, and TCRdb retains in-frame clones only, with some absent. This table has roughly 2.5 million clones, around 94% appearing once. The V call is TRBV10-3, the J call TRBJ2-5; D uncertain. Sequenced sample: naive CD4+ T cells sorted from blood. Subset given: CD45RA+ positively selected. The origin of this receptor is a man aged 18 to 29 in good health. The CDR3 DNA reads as TGTGCCATCTCGGTCCGCCCCTCAGAGACCCAGTACTTC. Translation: CAISVRPSETQYF.